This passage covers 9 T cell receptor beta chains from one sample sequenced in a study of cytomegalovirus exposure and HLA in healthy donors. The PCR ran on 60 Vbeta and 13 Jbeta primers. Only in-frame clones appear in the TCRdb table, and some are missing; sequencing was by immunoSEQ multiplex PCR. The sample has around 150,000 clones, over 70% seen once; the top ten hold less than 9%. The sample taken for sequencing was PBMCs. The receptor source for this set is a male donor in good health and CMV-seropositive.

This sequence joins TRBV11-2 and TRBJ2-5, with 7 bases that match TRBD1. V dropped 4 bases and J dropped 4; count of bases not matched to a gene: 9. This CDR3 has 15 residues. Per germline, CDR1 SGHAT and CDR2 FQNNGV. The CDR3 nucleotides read TGTGCCAGCAGCTCCCCTTGGAAGGGGGCAGAGACCCAGTACTTC. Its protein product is CASSSPWKGAETQYF.

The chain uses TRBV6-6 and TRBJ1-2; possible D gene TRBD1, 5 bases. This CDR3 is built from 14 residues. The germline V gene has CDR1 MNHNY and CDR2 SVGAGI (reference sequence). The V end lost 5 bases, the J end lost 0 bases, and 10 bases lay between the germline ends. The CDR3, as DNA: TGTGCCAGCAGTACAGGATCTACTAACTATGGCTACACCTTC. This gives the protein CASSTGSTNYGYTF.

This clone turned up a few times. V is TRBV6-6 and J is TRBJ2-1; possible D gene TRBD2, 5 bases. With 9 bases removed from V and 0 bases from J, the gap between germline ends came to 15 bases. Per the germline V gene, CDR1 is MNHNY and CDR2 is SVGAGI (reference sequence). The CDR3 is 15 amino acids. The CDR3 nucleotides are TGTGCCAGTGGTAAGGACTGGAGCTCCTACAATGAGCAGTTCTTC. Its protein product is CASGKDWSSYNEQFF.

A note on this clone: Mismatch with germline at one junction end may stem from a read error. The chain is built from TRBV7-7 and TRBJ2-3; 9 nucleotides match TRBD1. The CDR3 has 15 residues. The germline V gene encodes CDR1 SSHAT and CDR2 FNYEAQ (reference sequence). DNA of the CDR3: TGTGCTAGCAGTCTAGGGGGACAGGGATCAGATACGCAGTATTTT. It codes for CASSLGGQGSDTQYF.

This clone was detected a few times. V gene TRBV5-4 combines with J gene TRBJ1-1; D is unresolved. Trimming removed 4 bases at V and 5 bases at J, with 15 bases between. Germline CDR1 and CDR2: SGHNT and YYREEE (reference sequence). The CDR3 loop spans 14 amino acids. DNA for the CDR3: TGTGCCAGCAGCCCCGTGGTCTGGGAGACTGAAGCTTTCTTT. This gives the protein CASSPVVWETEAFF.

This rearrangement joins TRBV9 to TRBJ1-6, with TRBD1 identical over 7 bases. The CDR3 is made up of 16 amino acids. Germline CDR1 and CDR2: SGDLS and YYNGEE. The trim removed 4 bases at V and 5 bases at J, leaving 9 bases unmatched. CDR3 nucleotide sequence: TGTGCCAGCAGCCCAACCCCCGGGACAGATAATTCACCCCTCCACTTT. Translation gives CASSPTPGTDNSPLHF.

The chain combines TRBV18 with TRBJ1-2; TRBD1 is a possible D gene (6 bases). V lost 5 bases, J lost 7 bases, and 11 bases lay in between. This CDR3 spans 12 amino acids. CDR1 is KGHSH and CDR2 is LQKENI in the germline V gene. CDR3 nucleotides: TGTGCCAGCTCAGAAGCAGGGGCTGGCTACACCTTC. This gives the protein CASSEAGAGYTF. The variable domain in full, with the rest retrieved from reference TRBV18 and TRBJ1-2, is NAGVMQNPRHLVRRRGQEARLRCSPMKGHSHVYWYRQLPEEGLKFMVYLQKENIIDESGMPKERFSAEFPKEGPSILRIQQVVRGDSAAYFCASSEAGAGYTFGSGTRLTVV.

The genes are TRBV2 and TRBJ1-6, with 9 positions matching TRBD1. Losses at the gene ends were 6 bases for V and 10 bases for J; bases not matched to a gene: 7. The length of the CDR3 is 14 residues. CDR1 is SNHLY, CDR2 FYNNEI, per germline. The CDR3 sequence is CASSRQGGGSPLHF. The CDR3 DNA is TGTGCCAGCAGCCGACAGGGGGGAGGCTCACCCCTCCACTTT.

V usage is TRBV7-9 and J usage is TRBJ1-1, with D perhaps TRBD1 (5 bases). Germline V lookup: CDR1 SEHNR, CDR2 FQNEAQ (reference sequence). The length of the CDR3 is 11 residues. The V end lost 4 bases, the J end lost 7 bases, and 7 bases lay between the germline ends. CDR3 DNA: TGTGCCAGCAGCTGGGGCGTTGAAGCTTTCTTT. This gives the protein CASSWGVEAFF.